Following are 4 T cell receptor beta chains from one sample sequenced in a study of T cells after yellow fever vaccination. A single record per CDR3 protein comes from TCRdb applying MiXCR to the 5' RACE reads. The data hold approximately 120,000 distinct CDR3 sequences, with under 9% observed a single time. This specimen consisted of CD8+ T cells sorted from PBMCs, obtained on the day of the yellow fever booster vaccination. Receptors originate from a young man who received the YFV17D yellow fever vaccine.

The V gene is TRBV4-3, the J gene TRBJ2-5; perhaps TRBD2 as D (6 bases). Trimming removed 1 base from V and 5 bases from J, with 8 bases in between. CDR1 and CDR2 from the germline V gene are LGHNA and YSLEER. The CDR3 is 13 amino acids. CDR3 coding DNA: TGCGCCAGCAGCCAAGGACTAGTGGAGACCCAGTACTTC. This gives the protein CASSQGLVETQYF.

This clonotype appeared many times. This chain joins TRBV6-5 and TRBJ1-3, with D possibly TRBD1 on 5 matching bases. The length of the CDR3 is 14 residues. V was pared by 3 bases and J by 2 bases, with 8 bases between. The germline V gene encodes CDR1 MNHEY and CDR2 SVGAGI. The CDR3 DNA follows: TGTGCCAGCAGTTATTCGACAGCTGGAAACACCATATATTTT. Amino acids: CASSYSTAGNTIYF.

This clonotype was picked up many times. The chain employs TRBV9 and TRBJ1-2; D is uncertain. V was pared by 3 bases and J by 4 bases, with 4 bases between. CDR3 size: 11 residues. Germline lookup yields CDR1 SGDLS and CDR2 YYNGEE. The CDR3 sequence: CASSAGYGYTF. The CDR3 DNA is TGTGCCAGCAGCGCCGGCTATGGCTACACCTTC.

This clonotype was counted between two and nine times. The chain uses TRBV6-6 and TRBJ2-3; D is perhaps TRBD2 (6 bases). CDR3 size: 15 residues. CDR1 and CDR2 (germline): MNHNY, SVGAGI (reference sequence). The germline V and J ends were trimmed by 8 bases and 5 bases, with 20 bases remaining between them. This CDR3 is CASQTLRDSGDTQYF. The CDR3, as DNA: TGTGCCAGCCAAACTCTGCGGGACTCAGGAGATACGCAGTATTTT.